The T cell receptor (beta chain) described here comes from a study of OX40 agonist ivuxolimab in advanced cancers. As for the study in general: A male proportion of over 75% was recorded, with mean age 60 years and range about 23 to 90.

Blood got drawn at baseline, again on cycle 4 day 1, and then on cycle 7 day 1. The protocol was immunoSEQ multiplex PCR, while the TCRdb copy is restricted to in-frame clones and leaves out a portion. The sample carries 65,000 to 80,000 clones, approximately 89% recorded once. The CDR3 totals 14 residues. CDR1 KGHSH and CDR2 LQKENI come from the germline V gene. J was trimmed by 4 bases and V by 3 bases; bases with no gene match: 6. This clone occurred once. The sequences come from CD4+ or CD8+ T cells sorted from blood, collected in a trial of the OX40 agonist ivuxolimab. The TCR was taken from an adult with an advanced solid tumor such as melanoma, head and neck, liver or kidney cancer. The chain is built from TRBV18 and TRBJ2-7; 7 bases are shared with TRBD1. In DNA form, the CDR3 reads TGTGCCAGCTCACCCACAGCAGGGGGTTACGAGCAGTACTTC. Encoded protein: CASSPTAGGYEQYF.